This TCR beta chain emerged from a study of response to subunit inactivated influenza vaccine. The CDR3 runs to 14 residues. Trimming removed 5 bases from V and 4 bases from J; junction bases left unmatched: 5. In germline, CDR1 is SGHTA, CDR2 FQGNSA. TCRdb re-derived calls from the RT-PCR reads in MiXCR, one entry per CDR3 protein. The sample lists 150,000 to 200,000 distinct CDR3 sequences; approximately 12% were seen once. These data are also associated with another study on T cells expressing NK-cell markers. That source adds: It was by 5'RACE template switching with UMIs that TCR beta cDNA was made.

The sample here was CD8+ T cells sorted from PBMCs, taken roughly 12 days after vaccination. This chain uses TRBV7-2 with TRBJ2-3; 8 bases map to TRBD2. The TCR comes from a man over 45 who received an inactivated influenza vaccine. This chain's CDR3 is CASSPPGGADTQYF. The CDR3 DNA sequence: TGTGCCAGCAGCCCCCCCGGGGGGGCAGATACGCAGTATTTT.